The 11 T cell receptor beta chains below were found in one sample sequenced in a study of CD8 T cells in Susac syndrome. Reverse transcription of roughly 0.5 to 1 ug RNA was performed with random hexamers. One entry per CDR3 protein, called by TCRdb with MiXCR from the immunoSEQ multiplex PCR reads. The table includes 150,000 to 200,000 distinct CDR3 sequences, 90% to 97% detected once. Material: CD4+ T cells from PBMCs. The receptors were sampled from a human donor with multiple sclerosis.

This clonotype is a singleton in its sample. CDR3 sequence reads: CASSQDYRTGTEKTDTQYF. Written as DNA, the CDR3 is TGTGCCAGCAGCCAAGACTACCGGACCGGGACAGAAAAAACAGATACGCAGTATTTT. This chain joins TRBV3-1 and TRBJ2-3; 7 nucleotides line up with TRBD1. There are 19 residues in the CDR3. The V gene's germline CDR1 is LGHDT and CDR2 YNNKEL (reference sequence). J lost 3 bases, V lost 0 bases, and 15 bases had no gene match.

The chain couples TRBV10-3 to TRBJ2-7, with D possibly being TRBD1 (6 bases). The CDR3 has 14 amino acids. The germline V gene has CDR1 ENHRY and CDR2 SYGVKD. V was pared by 7 bases and J by 2 bases, with 15 bases between. CDR3 nucleotide sequence: TGTGCCATCAAGGGCAGGGGACCAACCTACGAGCAGTACTTC. Its protein is CAIKGRGPTYEQYF.

The rearrangement links TRBV3-1 to TRBJ2-7; D gene uncertain. The CDR3 runs to 11 residues. V lost 1 base and J 6 bases, leaving 4 bases between the germline ends. Germline V gene lookup returns CDR1 LGHDT and CDR2 YNNKEL (reference sequence). CDR3 nucleotides: TGTGCCAGCAGCCAAGCTGTCGAGCAGTACTTC. It translates to CASSQAVEQYF.

This sequence joins TRBV25-1 and TRBJ1-2, with D maybe TRBD1 (5 bases). Germline V gene data show CDR1 as MGHDK and CDR2 as SYGVNS. This CDR3 comprises 14 residues. The ends were cut back, 1 base at V and 2 bases at J, with 8 bases in the middle. CDR3 amino acids: CASSELAGNYGYTF. In DNA, the CDR3 is TGTGCCAGCAGTGAATTGGCAGGGAACTATGGCTACACCTTC.

This chain uses TRBV20-1 with TRBJ1-5, with D perhaps TRBD1 (5 bases). Deletions cut 3 bases from V and 9 bases from J, with 18 bases between. CDR1 and CDR2 (germline): DFQATT, SNEGSKA (reference sequence). The length of the CDR3 is 14 residues. DNA of the CDR3: TGCAGTGCTAGTGGGGGAGGGGACCCTACGCCCCAGCATTTT. Encoded protein: CSASGGGDPTPQHF.

V usage is TRBV5-4 and J usage is TRBJ2-5; 8 positions match TRBD1. The CDR3 contains 15 residues. Looked up from germline, CDR1 is SGHNT and CDR2 is YYREEE (reference sequence). The ends lost 2 bases at V and 4 bases at J; junction bases unmatched: 7. The CDR3 loop is CASSFPGGAAETQYF. Written as DNA, the CDR3 is TGTGCCAGCAGCTTCCCAGGGGGCGCGGCAGAGACCCAGTACTTC.

The chain couples TRBV3-1 to TRBJ1-2, with D possibly TRBD1 on 6 matching bases. The CDR3 consists of 18 residues. V was shortened by 0 bases and J by 2 bases, with 19 bases between the two germline ends. Germline V gene lookup returns CDR1 LGHDT and CDR2 YNNKEL (reference sequence). CDR3 sequence reads: CASSQDTTDRRPNYGYTF. CDR3 DNA: TGTGCCAGCAGCCAAGATACGACAGACAGGCGACCAAACTATGGCTACACCTTC.

This chain joins TRBV24-1 and TRBJ2-1; D gene unclear. The CDR3 extends over 13 amino acids. The germline V gene encodes CDR1 KGHDR and CDR2 SFDVKD. Deletions cut 3 bases from V and 6 bases from J, with 8 bases between. The CDR3 DNA reads TGTGCCACCAGTGATGGGTCCAGCAATGAGCAGTTCTTC. Translated, it gives CATSDGSSNEQFF.

The chain carries TRBV29-1 and TRBJ2-5, with 7 bases lining up with TRBD1. In germline, CDR1 is SQVTM, CDR2 ANQGSEA. CDR3 length: 13 residues. The CDR3: CSARPGQQETQYF. CDR3 bases: TGCAGTGCACGACCGGGACAGCAAGAGACCCAGTACTTC.

The chain is built from TRBV2 and TRBJ2-4; D may match TRBD1 or TRBD2 (5 bases each). V lost 8 bases, J lost 7 bases, and 9 bases lay in between. CDR1 and CDR2 (germline): SNHLY, FYNNEI. The CDR3 consists of 11 residues. CDR3 nucleotides: TGTGCCAGCGGGACGGAGAACATTCAGTACTTC. Protein: CASGTENIQYF.

CDR3 DNA: TGTGCCAGCAGCCAAGTGCTGGGGGCGCGGGGGCATTCACCCCTCCACTTT. Protein sequence: CASSQVLGARGHSPLHF. The genes are TRBV3-1 and TRBJ1-6, with D possibly matching TRBD1 (6 bases). This CDR3 is 17 amino acids long. Germline-derived CDR1 and CDR2 are LGHDT and YNNKEL (reference sequence). Between the trimmed V and J ends, which lost 1 base and 8 bases, there was a span of 18 bases.